This passage covers 5 T cell receptor beta chains from one sample sequenced in a study of blood T cell repertoires in COVID-19. Assay: immunoSEQ multiplex PCR; the TCRdb copy retains only in-frame clones and omits some. This sample has 290,000 or so clones; 75% to 95% occur once, and the top ten carry 0.95% to 1.3%. The sequenced material came from PBMCs or T cells enriched from blood (not recorded which). All receptors come from a young woman who had recovered from COVID-19.

The rearrangement links TRBV28 to TRBJ2-7, with 9 positions matching TRBD2. Germline CDR1 MDHEN, CDR2 SYDVKM. Losses at the gene ends were 4 bases for V and 3 bases for J; bases not matched to a gene: 4. This CDR3 has 14 amino acids. The CDR3 loop is CASSSPSGIYEQYF. The DNA of the CDR3 is TGTGCCAGCAGTTCCCCTAGCGGGATCTACGAGCAGTACTTC.

This sequence joins TRBV29-1 and TRBJ1-1; TRBD1 matches at 8 bases. From germline, CDR1 is SQVTM and CDR2 ANQGSEA. After removal of 6 bases from V and 5 bases from J, the junction contained 11 bases not matched to a gene. CDR3 length: 14 residues. The CDR3 here is CSVIQTGGGTEAFF. As DNA, the CDR3 is TGCAGCGTAATTCAAACAGGGGGAGGTACTGAAGCTTTCTTT.

V and J are TRBV28 and TRBJ2-2, with D possibly matching TRBD1 (6 bases). The germline V and J ends were trimmed by 5 bases and 4 bases, with 14 bases remaining between them. The germline CDR1 and CDR2 sequences are MDHEN and SYDVKM. CDR3 length: 15 residues. The CDR3 loop is CASSPFQTGTGELFF. The CDR3 DNA reads TGTGCCAGCAGTCCCTTCCAGACAGGCACCGGGGAGCTGTTTTTT.

The chain uses TRBV30 and TRBJ1-1; D is unresolved. Between the trimmed V and J ends, which lost 4 bases and 4 bases, there was a span of 16 bases. Germline CDR1 GTSNPN, CDR2 SVGIG (reference sequence). CDR3 size: 14 residues. As DNA, the CDR3 is TGTGCCTGGAACCCGACCAAGCGAGGCACTGAAGCTTTCTTT. Translation gives CAWNPTKRGTEAFF.

This clone has only one observation. V is TRBV5-1 and J is TRBJ2-1; 7 nucleotides match TRBD2. The V gene's germline CDR1 is SGHRS and CDR2 YFSETQ. V shed 0 bases and J 4 bases; nucleotides not matched to a gene: 7. CDR3 size: 16 residues. The CDR3, as DNA: TGCGCCAGCAGCTTGGCAGCTAGCGGAGGATACAATGAGCAGTTCTTC. This translates into CASSLAASGGYNEQFF.